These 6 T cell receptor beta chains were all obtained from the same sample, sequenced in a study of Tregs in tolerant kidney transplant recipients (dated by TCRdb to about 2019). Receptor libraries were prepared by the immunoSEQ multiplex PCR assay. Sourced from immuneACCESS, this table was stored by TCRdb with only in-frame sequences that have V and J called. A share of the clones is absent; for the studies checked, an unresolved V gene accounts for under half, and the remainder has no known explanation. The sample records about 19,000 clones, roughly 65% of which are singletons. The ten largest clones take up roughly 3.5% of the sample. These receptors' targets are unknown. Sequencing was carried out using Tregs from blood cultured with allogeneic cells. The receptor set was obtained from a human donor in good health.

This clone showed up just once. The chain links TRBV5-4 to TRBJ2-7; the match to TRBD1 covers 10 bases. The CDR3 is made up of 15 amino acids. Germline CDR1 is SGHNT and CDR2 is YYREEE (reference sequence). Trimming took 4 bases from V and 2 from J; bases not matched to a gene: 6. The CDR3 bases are TGTGCCAGCAGCATCGGACAGGGGGTTACCTACGAGCAGTACTTC. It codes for CASSIGQGVTYEQYF.

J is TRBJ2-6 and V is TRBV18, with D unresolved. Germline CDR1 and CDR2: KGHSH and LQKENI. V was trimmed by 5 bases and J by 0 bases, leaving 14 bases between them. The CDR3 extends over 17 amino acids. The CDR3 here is CASSSFSPTSGANVLTF. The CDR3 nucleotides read TGTGCCAGCTCATCATTCAGTCCCACCTCTGGGGCCAACGTCCTGACTTTC. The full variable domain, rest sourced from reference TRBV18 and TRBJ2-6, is NAGVMQNPRHLVRRRGQEARLRCSPMKGHSHVYWYRQLPEEGLKFMVYLQKENIIDESGMPKERFSAEFPKEGPSILRIQQVVRGDSAAYFCASSSFSPTSGANVLTFGAGSRLTVL.

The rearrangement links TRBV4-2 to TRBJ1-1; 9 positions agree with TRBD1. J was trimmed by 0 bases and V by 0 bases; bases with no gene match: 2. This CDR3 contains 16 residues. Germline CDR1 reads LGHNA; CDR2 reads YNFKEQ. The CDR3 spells CASSQEWTGVNTEAFF. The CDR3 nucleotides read TGTGCCAGCAGCCAAGAATGGACAGGGGTGAACACTGAAGCTTTCTTT.

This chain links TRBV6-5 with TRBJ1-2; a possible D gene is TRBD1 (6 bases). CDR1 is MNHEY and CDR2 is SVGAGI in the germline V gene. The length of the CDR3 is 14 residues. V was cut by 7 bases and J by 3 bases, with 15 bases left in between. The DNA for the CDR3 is TGTGCCAGCACGGGTACAGGGTGGGACTATGGCTACACCTTC. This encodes CASTGTGWDYGYTF.

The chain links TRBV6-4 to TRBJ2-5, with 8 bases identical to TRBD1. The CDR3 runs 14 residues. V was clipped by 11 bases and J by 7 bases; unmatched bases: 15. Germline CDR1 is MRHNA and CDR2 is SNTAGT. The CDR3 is CAGYLYRGSGTQYF. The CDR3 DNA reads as TGTGCCGGATACCTTTACAGGGGGTCGGGGACCCAGTACTTC.

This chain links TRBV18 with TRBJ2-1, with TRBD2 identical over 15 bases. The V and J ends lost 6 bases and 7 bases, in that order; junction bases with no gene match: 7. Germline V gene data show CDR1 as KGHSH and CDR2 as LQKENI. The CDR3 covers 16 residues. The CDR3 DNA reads TGTGCCAGCTCGTGGACTAGCGGGAGGGGTTGGAATGAGCAGTTCTTC. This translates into CASSWTSGRGWNEQFF.